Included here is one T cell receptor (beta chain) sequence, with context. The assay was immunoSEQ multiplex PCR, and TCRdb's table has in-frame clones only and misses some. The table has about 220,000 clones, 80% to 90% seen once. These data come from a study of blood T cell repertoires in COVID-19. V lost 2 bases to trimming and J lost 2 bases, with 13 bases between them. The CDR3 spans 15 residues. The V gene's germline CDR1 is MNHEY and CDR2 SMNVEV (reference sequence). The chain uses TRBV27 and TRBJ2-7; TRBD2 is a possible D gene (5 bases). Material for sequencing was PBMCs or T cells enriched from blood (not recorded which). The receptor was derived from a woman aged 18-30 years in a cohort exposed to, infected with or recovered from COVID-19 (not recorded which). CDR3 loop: CASSLLRGLPYEQYF. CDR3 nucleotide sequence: TGTGCCAGCAGTTTACTTAGAGGGCTACCCTACGAGCAGTACTTC.